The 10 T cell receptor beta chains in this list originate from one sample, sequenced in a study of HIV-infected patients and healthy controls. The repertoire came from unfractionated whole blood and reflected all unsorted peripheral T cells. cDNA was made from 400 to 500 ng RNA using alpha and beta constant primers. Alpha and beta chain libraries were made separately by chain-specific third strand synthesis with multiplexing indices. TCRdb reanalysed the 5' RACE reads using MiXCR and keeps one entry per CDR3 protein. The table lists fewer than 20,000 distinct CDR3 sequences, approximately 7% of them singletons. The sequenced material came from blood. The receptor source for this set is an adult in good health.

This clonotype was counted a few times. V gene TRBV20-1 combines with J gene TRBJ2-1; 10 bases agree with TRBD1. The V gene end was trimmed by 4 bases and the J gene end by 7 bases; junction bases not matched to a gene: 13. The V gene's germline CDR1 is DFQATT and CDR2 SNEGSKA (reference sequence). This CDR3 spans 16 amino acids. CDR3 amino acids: CSATDRGPSTGNEQFF. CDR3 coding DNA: TGCAGTGCTACCGACAGGGGGCCTTCAACGGGGAATGAGCAGTTCTTC.

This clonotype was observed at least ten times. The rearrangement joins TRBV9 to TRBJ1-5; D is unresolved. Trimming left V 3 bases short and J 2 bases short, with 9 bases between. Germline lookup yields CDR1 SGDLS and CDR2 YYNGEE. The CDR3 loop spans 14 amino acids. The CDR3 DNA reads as TGTGCCAGCAGCGAGTTGCCTGGCAATCAGCCCCAGCATTTT. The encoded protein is CASSELPGNQPQHF.

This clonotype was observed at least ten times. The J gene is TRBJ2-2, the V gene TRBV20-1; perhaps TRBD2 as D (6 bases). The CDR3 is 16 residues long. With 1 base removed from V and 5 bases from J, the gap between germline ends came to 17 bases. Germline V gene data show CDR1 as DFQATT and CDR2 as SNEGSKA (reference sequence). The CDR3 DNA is TGCAGTGCTAGAGCGCCGGGACTGGAAAGAACCGGGGAGCTGTTTTTT. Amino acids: CSARAPGLERTGELFF.

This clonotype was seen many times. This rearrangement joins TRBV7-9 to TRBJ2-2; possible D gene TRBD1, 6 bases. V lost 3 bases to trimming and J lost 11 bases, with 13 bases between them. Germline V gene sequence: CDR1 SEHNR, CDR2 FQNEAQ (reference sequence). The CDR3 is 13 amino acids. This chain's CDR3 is CASSFSGVGELFF. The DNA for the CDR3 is TGTGCCAGCAGCTTTTCAGGGGTCGGCGAGCTGTTTTTT.

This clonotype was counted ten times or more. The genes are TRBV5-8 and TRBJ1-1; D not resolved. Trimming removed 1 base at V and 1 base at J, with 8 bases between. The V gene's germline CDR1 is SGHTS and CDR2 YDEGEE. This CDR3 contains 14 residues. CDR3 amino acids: CASSLRRQNTEAFF. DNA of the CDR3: TGTGCCAGCAGCTTGCGCAGACAGAACACTGAAGCTTTCTTT.

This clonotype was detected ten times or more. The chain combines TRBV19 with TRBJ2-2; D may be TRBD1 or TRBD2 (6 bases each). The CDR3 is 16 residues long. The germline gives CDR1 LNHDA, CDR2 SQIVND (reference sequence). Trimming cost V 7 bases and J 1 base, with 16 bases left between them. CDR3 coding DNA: TGTGCCAGTAAAGGGGGGCTAGCTGGGAACACCGGGGAGCTGTTTTTT. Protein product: CASKGGLAGNTGELFF.

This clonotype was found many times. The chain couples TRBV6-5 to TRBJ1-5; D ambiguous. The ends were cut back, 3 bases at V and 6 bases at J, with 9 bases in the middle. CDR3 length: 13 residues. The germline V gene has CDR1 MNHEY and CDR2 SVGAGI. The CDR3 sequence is CASSYKPGQPQHF. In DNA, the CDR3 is TGTGCCAGCAGTTATAAGCCGGGTCAGCCCCAGCATTTT.

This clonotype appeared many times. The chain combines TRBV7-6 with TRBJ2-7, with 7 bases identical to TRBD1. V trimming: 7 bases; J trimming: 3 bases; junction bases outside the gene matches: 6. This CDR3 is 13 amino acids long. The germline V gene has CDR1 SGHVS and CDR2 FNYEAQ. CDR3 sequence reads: CASTSGGVYEQYF. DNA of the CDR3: TGTGCCAGCACCTCAGGGGGTGTCTACGAGCAGTACTTC. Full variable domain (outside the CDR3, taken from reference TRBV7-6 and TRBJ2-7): GAGVSQSPRYKVTKRGQDVALRCDPISGHVSLYWYRQALGQGPEFLTYFNYEAQQDKSGLPNDRFSAERPEGSISTLTIQRTEQRDSAMYRCASTSGGVYEQYFGPGTRLTVT.

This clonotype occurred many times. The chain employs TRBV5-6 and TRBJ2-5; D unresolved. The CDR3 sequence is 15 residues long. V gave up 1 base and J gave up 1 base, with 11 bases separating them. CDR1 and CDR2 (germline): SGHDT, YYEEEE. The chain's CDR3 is CASSLPGLTQETQYF. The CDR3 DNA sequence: TGTGCCAGCAGCTTGCCAGGCCTAACCCAAGAGACCCAGTACTTC.

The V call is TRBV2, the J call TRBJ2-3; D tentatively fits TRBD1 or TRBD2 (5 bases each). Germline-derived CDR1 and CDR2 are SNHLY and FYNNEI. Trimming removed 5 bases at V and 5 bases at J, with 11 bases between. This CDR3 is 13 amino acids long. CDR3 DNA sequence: TGTGCCAGCAGTCAGGGCGCGGGAGATACGCAGTATTTT. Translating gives CASSQGAGDTQYF. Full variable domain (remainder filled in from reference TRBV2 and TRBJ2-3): EPEVTQTPSHQVTQMGQEVILRCVPISNHLYFYWYRQILGQKVEFLVSFYNNEISEKSEIFDDQFSVERPDGSNFTLKIRSTKLEDSAMYFCASSQGAGDTQYFGPGTRLTVL.